This note documents a single T cell receptor (beta chain) sequence. The antigen is not known. These data originate in a study of T cell repertoires in cytomegalovirus infection. The overall study: Indications came from public TCR beta signatures; they pointed to CMV infection and to a matching HLA type.

Findings of the study overall: Public TCR beta family frequency separated CMV-and-HLA carriers, including in an independent cohort. Ex vivo responses were dominated by HLA-C-restricted CMV-specific TCR beta clonotypes.

TCRdb ran MiXCR on the reads and lists one entry per CDR3 protein. The sample lists 350,000 to 400,000 distinct CDR3 sequences; around a third were seen once. CDR1 is MGHRA and CDR2 is YSYEKL in the germline V gene. CDR3 length: 18 residues. J lost 3 bases, V lost 1 base, and 7 bases had no gene match. The TCR comes from a human donor in good health (CMV status not recorded). Some clones in this sample may be carry-over from other donors' samples. The source material was cultured PBMCs, sampled from culture after CMV antigen stimulation. The V gene is TRBV4-1, the J gene TRBJ2-2; TRBD1 aligns across 11 bases. CDR3 residues: CASSQAGQGARDTGELFF. The CDR3 nucleotides read TGCGCCAGCAGCCAAGCCGGACAGGGGGCGCGTGACACCGGGGAGCTGTTTTTT.